The 28 T cell receptor beta chains below all came from one sample that was sequenced in a study of blood T cell repertoires in COVID-19. Profiling relied on immunoSEQ multiplex PCR, and the TCRdb table lists in-frame clones only, not all of them. Counted here are roughly 200,000 clones, approximately 90% occurring once; the ten biggest clones make up 0.95% to 1.5%. The source material was PBMCs or T cells enriched from blood (not recorded which). These receptors were collected from a man aged 25 to 45 who had recovered from COVID-19.

The V call is TRBV10-1, the J call TRBJ2-4; possible D gene TRBD2, 5 bases. CDR3 length: 17 residues. Trimming cost V 6 bases and J 0 bases, with 18 bases left between them. CDR1 and CDR2 from the germline V gene are WNHNN and SYGVQD (reference sequence). The CDR3 region is CASRAQGRELAKNIQYF. CDR3 coding DNA: TGCGCCAGCAGGGCTCAAGGACGGGAACTAGCCAAAAACATTCAGTACTTC.

The rearrangement uses TRBV10-3 and TRBJ1-1, with 8 bases matching TRBD1. Trimming at V came to 4 bases and at J to 4 bases, leaving 5 bases not matched to a gene. Germline assignment: CDR1 ENHRY and CDR2 SYGVKD. This CDR3 has 14 residues. The CDR3 is CAISADRDSTEAFF. In nucleotides, the CDR3 is TGTGCCATCAGTGCGGACAGGGACTCCACTGAAGCTTTCTTT.

This clone was seen at least ten times. The chain recombines TRBV19 with TRBJ2-1; no reliable D call. Trimming shortened V by 7 bases and J by 4 bases, and 20 bases separated the two germline ends. Germline lookup yields CDR1 LNHDA and CDR2 SQIVND (reference sequence). This CDR3 has 16 amino acids. The CDR3 protein is CASTPGSGEPYNEQFF. The CDR3 DNA is TGTGCCAGTACCCCGGGTAGTGGTGAACCTTACAATGAGCAGTTCTTC.

The chain combines TRBV18 with TRBJ2-2, with D maybe TRBD2 (5 bases). Trimming cost V 2 bases and J 5 bases, with 15 bases left between them. The CDR3 has 16 amino acids. Germline V gives CDR1 KGHSH, CDR2 LQKENI. For the CDR3, the DNA is TGTGCCAGCTCACCAACCTTAGAGCGGTCGACCGGGGAGCTGTTTTTT. As protein: CASSPTLERSTGELFF.

There are a few counts of this clone. The gene calls are TRBV19 and TRBJ1-5; D is unclear. Germline V gene sequence: CDR1 LNHDA, CDR2 SQIVND (reference sequence). V lost 5 bases and J 4 bases, leaving 18 bases between the germline ends. The CDR3 loop spans 16 amino acids. The CDR3 reads CASSVRQGGGNQPQHF. CDR3 DNA sequence: TGTGCCAGTAGTGTAAGACAAGGAGGTGGTAATCAGCCCCAGCATTTT.

CDR3 residues: CASSSGTSGYEQFF. The CDR3 region has the DNA TGCGCCAGCAGCTCCGGGACTAGCGGCTATGAGCAGTTCTTC. The gene calls are TRBV5-1 and TRBJ2-1; TRBD2 matches 11 bases. Per the germline V gene, CDR1 is SGHRS and CDR2 is YFSETQ. CDR3 length: 14 residues. Germline trimming cut 3 bases from V and 8 bases from J; bases unmatched to any gene: 4.

V gene TRBV28 combines with J gene TRBJ2-7; 7 bases agree with TRBD1. The CDR3 contains 14 residues. Germline trimming cut 8 bases from V and 2 bases from J; bases unmatched to any gene: 9. Germline CDR1 MDHEN, CDR2 SYDVKM. The CDR3 loop is CASGLRQGAYEQYF. The CDR3 DNA follows: TGTGCCAGCGGACTTCGTCAGGGGGCCTACGAGCAGTACTTC.

The CDR3 DNA reads TGTGCCAGTATGGGGGGGACAATGAGCAATCAGCCCCAGCATTTT. Its protein product is CASMGGTMSNQPQHF. The V call is TRBV19, the J call TRBJ1-5; tentative D call: TRBD1 (6 bases). This CDR3 has 15 amino acids. The germline gives CDR1 LNHDA, CDR2 SQIVND (reference sequence). V lost 7 bases to trimming and J lost 1 base, with 14 bases between them. Looking up the rest from reference TRBV19 and TRBJ1-5 gives the full variable domain: DGGITQSPKYLFRKEGQNVTLSCEQNLNHDAMYWYRQDPGQGLRLIYYSQIVNDFQKGDIAEGYSVSREKKESFPLTVTSAQKNPTAFYLCASMGGTMSNQPQHFGDGTRLSIL.

The chain uses TRBV19 and TRBJ2-5; TRBD2 aligns across 8 bases. This CDR3 region has 18 residues. Germline V lookup: CDR1 LNHDA, CDR2 SQIVND (reference sequence). The trim removed 0 bases at V and 5 bases at J, leaving 14 bases unmatched. CDR3 in amino acids: CASSIDTSGGANGETQYF. The CDR3 nucleotides are TGTGCCAGTAGTATAGATACCAGCGGGGGCGCTAATGGGGAGACCCAGTACTTC.

The chain uses TRBV18 and TRBJ2-5; the D gene is possibly TRBD1 (8 bases). The germline CDR1 and CDR2 sequences are KGHSH and LQKENI. V lost 2 bases and J 2 bases, leaving 12 bases between the germline ends. The CDR3 is made up of 15 amino acids. The CDR3 DNA sequence: TGTGCCAGCTCACCAAACAGGGGGGGTCAAGAGACCCAGTACTTC. As protein: CASSPNRGGQETQYF.

The chain employs TRBV4-1 and TRBJ1-3; D may be TRBD1 (6 bases). Looked up from germline, CDR1 is MGHRA and CDR2 is YSYEKL. Trimming stripped 1 base from V and 3 bases from J, with 10 bases between. The CDR3 is 15 residues long. The CDR3 region has the DNA TGCGCCAGCAGCCAAGTGGCAGGGGTTGGAAACACCATATATTTT. Amino acid sequence: CASSQVAGVGNTIYF.

The V and J genes are TRBV27 and TRBJ2-5, with 9 bases identical to TRBD2. V was pared by 2 bases and J by 1 base, with 11 bases of the junction left unmatched. Looked up from germline, CDR1 is MNHEY and CDR2 is SMNVEV (reference sequence). This CDR3 region has 18 residues. This CDR3 is CASSLKFRPSGTQETQYF. CDR3 nucleotides: TGTGCCAGCAGTTTAAAATTTCGGCCTAGCGGGACCCAAGAGACCCAGTACTTC.

V is TRBV9 and J is TRBJ1-2; tentatively, D is TRBD1 (6 bases). V was pared by 3 bases and J by 2 bases, with 17 bases between. This CDR3 contains 16 residues. Per the germline V gene, CDR1 is SGDLS and CDR2 is YYNGEE. In DNA, the CDR3 is TGTGCCAGCAGCGACTCTAGACAGGACGCCAACTATGGCTACACCTTC. This sequence encodes CASSDSRQDANYGYTF. Full variable domain (rest looked up from reference TRBV9 and TRBJ1-2): DSGVTQTPKHLITATGQRVTLRCSPRSGDLSVYWYQQSLDQGLQFLIQYYNGEERAKGNILERFSAQQFPDLHSELNLSSLELGDSALYFCASSDSRQDANYGYTFGSGTRLTVV.

The sample holds a few counts of this clone. The chain is built from TRBV14 and TRBJ2-1; weak D call: TRBD1 (5 bases). The CDR3 consists of 14 residues. The V and J ends lost 4 bases and 9 bases respectively, with 16 bases between them. Germline values: CDR1 SGHDN, CDR2 FVKESK. The CDR3 DNA reads as TGTGCCAGCAGCCTCAGAATTGGACAAGCTGAGCAGTTCTTC. Translation: CASSLRIGQAEQFF.

The V gene is TRBV6-5, the J gene TRBJ1-5; a weak D match, TRBD1 (6 bases). Trimming shortened V by 8 bases and J by 2 bases, and 13 bases separated the two germline ends. Germline V gene sequence: CDR1 MNHEY, CDR2 SVGAGI. This CDR3 contains 14 residues. The CDR3, as DNA: TGTGCCAGCCAACAGGGAGTCGGCAATCAGCCCCAGCATTTT. This translates into CASQQGVGNQPQHF.

The J gene is TRBJ2-3, the V gene TRBV7-2, with 8 bases matching TRBD2. This CDR3 comprises 15 residues. Trimming at V came to 5 bases and at J to 2 bases, leaving 6 bases not matched to a gene. Germline V gene sequence: CDR1 SGHTA, CDR2 FQGNSA. The CDR3 region is CASSPSGRDTDTQYF. CDR3 bases: TGTGCCAGCAGCCCCTCCGGGAGGGACACAGATACGCAGTATTTT. Full variable domain (remainder filled in from reference TRBV7-2 and TRBJ2-3): GAGVSQSPSNKVTEKGKDVELRCDPISGHTALYWYRQSLGQGLEFLIYFQGNSAPDKSGLPSDRFSAERTGGSVSTLTIQRTQQEDSAVYLCASSPSGRDTDTQYFGPGTRLTVL.

The V and J genes are TRBV7-2 and TRBJ1-6, with D possibly TRBD1 on 6 matching bases. The CDR3 consists of 16 residues. CDR1 is SGHTA, CDR2 FQGNSA, per germline. V was shortened by 5 bases and J by 10 bases, with 21 bases between the two germline ends. CDR3 residues: CASSPSRTGTGSPLHF. As DNA, the CDR3 is TGTGCCAGCAGCCCGTCCCGAACAGGGACGGGCTCACCCCTCCACTTT. Full variable domain (missing parts from reference TRBV7-2 and TRBJ1-6): GAGVSQSPSNKVTEKGKDVELRCDPISGHTALYWYRQSLGQGLEFLIYFQGNSAPDKSGLPSDRFSAERTGGSVSTLTIQRTQQEDSAVYLCASSPSRTGTGSPLHFGNGTRLTVT.

V gene TRBV6-5 combines with J gene TRBJ2-7, with D tentatively TRBD2 (5 bases). The V gene's germline CDR1 is MNHEY and CDR2 SVGAGI. Trimming took off 5 bases at V and 1 base at J, with 12 bases between the two ends. The CDR3 contains 14 residues. The CDR3 is CASSPGILSYEQYF. DNA of the CDR3: TGTGCCAGCAGTCCCGGGATCTTGTCCTACGAGCAGTACTTC.

This chain uses TRBV9 with TRBJ2-2, with D perhaps matching TRBD2 (5 bases). Looked up from germline, CDR1 is SGDLS and CDR2 is YYNGEE. The V end was cut by 0 bases, the J end by 7 bases, with 13 bases between. The CDR3 spans 15 residues. CDR3: CASSVVGGKDGELFF. CDR3 DNA sequence: TGTGCCAGCAGCGTAGTTGGAGGTAAAGACGGGGAGCTGTTTTTT.

The chain uses TRBV4-3 and TRBJ1-4; D unclear. Deletions cut 1 base from V and 0 bases from J, with 9 bases between. The CDR3 loop spans 16 amino acids. CDR1 and CDR2 (germline): LGHNA, YSLEER. CDR3 region: CASSQGEKPTNEKLFF. CDR3 bases: TGCGCCAGCAGCCAAGGGGAGAAACCAACTAATGAAAAACTGTTTTTT.

This clone was counted between two and nine times. The chain recombines TRBV4-3 with TRBJ2-6; possible D gene TRBD2, 6 bases. This CDR3 has 16 amino acids. V lost 0 bases and J 2 bases, leaving 8 bases between the germline ends. Germline V gene sequence: CDR1 LGHNA, CDR2 YSLEER. DNA of the CDR3: TGCGCCAGCAGCCAAGATGGCGGGACTGGGGCCAACGTCCTGACTTTC. This translates into CASSQDGGTGANVLTF.

V and J are TRBV7-8 and TRBJ2-2, with a weak D call TRBD2 (6 bases). This CDR3 has 15 residues. In germline, CDR1 is SGHVS, CDR2 FQNEAQ. V lost 1 base to trimming and J lost 1 base, with 7 bases between them. The CDR3 here is CASSLEAGNTGELFF. The DNA of the CDR3 is TGTGCCAGCAGCTTAGAAGCGGGGAACACCGGGGAGCTGTTTTTT.

The chain has TRBV28 and TRBJ2-1, with 10 positions matching TRBD2. The V gene end was trimmed by 6 bases and the J gene end by 6 bases; junction bases not matched to a gene: 11. Germline loops: CDR1 MDHEN, CDR2 SYDVKM. This CDR3 comprises 16 residues. The CDR3 sequence is CASRPTLAGVINEQFF. The CDR3 nucleotides are TGTGCCAGCAGACCAACTCTAGCGGGAGTGATCAATGAGCAGTTCTTC.

This clone has just a few counts. This sequence joins TRBV12-5 and TRBJ2-3; D ambiguous. Deletions cut 6 bases from V and 4 bases from J, with 11 bases between. The CDR3 is 13 amino acids. The germline CDR1 and CDR2 sequences are LGHNT and FRNRAP. The chain's CDR3 is CASGAPGSDTQYF. In DNA form, the CDR3 reads TGTGCTAGTGGGGCCCCAGGTTCAGATACGCAGTATTTT.

The genes are TRBV27 and TRBJ1-3; 12 nucleotides match TRBD1. J lost 7 bases, V lost 0 bases, and 4 bases had no gene match. The CDR3 runs to 16 residues. Germline loops: CDR1 MNHEY, CDR2 SMNVEV (reference sequence). The CDR3 DNA reads as TGTGCCAGCAGTTTATCTGGGACAGGGGGCCTGAACACCATATATTTT. Residues: CASSLSGTGGLNTIYF.

In regard to this clone: Mismatch with germline at one junction end may stem from a read error. V usage is TRBV10-3 and J usage is TRBJ1-1; 10 positions agree with TRBD1. In germline, CDR1 is ENHRY, CDR2 SYGVKD. There are 13 residues in the CDR3. The CDR3 sequence is CAIRETGGSPSLF. For the CDR3, the DNA is TGTGCCATCAGGGAGACAGGGGGCTCCCCAAGCCTCTTT.

This rearrangement joins TRBV6-5 to TRBJ1-2, with 10 bases aligning to TRBD1. Germline lookup yields CDR1 MNHEY and CDR2 SVGAGI. J was trimmed by 3 bases and V by 2 bases; bases with no gene match: 6. This CDR3 has 16 residues. CDR3 coding DNA: TGTGCCAGCAGTTACGAGACAGGGGGCGCGGACTATGGCTACACCTTC. It is translated as CASSYETGGADYGYTF.

J is TRBJ2-6 and V is TRBV30, with D unclear. In germline, CDR1 is GTSNPN, CDR2 SVGIG (reference sequence). This CDR3 region has 14 residues. Trimming removed 0 bases from V and 4 bases from J, with 7 bases in between. This CDR3 reads CAWSVPTGANVLTF. In DNA form, the CDR3 reads TGTGCCTGGAGTGTTCCGACAGGGGCCAACGTCCTGACTTTC.